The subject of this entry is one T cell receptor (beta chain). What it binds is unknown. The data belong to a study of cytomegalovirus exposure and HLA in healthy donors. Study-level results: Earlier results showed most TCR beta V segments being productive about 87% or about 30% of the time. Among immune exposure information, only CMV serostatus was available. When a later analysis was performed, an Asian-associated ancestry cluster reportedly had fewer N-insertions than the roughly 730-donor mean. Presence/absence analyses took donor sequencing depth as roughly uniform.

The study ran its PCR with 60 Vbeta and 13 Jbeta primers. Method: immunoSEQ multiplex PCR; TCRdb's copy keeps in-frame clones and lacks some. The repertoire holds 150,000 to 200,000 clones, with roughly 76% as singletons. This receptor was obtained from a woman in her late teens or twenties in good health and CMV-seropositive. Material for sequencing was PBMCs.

In DNA, the CDR3 is TGTGCCAGCAGCTTACAGGGGGAGAGAGCTTTCTTT. As protein: CASSLQGERAFF. The rearrangement uses TRBV11-2 and TRBJ1-1; TRBD1 matches 7 bases. J lost 10 bases, V lost 2 bases, and 4 bases had no gene match. The germline CDR1 and CDR2 sequences are SGHAT and FQNNGV. This CDR3 is built from 12 residues.